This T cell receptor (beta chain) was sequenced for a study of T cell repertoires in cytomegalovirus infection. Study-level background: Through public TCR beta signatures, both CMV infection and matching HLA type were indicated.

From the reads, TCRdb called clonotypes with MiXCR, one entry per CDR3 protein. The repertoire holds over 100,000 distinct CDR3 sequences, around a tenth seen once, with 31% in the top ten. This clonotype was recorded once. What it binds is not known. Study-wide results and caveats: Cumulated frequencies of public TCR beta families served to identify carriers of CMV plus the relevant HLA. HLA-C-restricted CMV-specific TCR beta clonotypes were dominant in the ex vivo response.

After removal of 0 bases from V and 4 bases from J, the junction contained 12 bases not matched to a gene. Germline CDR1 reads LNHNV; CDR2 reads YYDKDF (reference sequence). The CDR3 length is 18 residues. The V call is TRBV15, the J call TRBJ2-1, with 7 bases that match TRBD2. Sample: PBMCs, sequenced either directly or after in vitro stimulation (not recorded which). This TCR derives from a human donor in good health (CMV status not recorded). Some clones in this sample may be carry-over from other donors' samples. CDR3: CATSREIHRDYDYNEQFF. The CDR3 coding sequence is TGTGCCACCAGCAGAGAGATTCACCGGGACTATGATTACAATGAGCAGTTCTTC.